Given below is one TCR beta chain in context. Trimming took 2 bases from V and 0 from J; bases not matched to a gene: 6. Germline CDR1 is SGHRS and CDR2 is YFSETQ. This CDR3 region has 17 residues. It was with 60 Vbeta and 13 Jbeta primers that the PCR ran. Using immunoSEQ multiplex PCR, the repertoire was profiled, and TCRdb retains in-frame clones only, with some absent. The sample records around 130,000 clones, around three quarters being singletons. The sample comes from a study of cytomegalovirus exposure and HLA in healthy donors. The receptor comes from a man between 18 and 29 years old in good health and CMV-seropositive. The sequenced sample consisted of PBMCs. The chain carries TRBV5-1 and TRBJ2-1; 9 bases are shared with TRBD1. The CDR3 coding sequence is TGCGCCAGCAGCTTCACCGGGACAGGGAGCTCCTACAATGAGCAGTTCTTC. Its translation: CASSFTGTGSSYNEQFF.